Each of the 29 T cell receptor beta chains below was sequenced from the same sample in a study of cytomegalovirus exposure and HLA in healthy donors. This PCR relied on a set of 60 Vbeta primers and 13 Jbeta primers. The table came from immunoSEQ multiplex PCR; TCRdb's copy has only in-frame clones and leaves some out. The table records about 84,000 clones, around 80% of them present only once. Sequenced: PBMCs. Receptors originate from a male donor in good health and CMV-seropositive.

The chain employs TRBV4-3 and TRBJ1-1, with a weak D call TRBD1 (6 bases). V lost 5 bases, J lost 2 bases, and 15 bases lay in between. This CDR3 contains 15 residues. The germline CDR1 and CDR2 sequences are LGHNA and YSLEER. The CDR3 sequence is CASSFGGTVNTEAFF. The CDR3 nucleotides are TGCGCCAGCAGCTTTGGGGGCACAGTAAACACTGAAGCTTTCTTT.

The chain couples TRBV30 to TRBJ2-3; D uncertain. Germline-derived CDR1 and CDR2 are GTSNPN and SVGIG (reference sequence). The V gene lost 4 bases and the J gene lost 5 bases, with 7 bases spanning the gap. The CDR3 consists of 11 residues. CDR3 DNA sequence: TGTGCCTGGACCTCGGGAGATACGCAGTATTTT. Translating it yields CAWTSGDTQYF.

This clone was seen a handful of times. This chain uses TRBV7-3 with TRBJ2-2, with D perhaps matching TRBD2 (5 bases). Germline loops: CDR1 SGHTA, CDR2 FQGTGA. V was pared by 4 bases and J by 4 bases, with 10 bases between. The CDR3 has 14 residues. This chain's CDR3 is CASSSPGSTGELFF. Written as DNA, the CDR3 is TGTGCCAGCAGCTCCCCGGGGTCCACCGGGGAGCTGTTTTTT.

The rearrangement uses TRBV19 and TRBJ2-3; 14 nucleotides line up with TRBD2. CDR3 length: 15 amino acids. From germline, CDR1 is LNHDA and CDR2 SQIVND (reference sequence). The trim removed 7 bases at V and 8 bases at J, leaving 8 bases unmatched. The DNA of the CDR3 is TGTGCCAGTAAGGACCGGACTAGCGGGAGGTTTACGCAGTATTTT. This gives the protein CASKDRTSGRFTQYF.

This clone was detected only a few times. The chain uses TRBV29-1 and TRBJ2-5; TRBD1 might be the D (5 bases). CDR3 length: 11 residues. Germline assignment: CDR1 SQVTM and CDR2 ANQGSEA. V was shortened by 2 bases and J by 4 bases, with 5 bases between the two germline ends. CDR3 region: CSVERGETQYF. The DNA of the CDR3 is TGCAGCGTTGAAAGGGGAGAGACCCAGTACTTC. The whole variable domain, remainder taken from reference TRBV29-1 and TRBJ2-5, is SAVISQKPSRDICQRGTSLTIQCQVDSQVTMMFWYRQQPGQSLTLIATANQGSEATYESGFVIDKFPISRPNLTFSTLTVSNMSPEDSSIYLCSVERGETQYFGPGTRLLVL.

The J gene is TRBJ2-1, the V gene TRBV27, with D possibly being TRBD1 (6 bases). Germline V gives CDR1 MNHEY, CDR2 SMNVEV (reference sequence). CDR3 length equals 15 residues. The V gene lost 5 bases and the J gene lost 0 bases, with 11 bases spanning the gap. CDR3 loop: CASSRGQSSYNEQFF. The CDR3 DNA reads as TGTGCCAGCAGTCGGGGACAAAGCTCCTACAATGAGCAGTTCTTC.

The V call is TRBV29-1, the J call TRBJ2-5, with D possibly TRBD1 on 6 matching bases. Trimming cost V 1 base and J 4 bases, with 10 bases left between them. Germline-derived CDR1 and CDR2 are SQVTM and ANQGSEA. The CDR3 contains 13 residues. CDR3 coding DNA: TGCAGCGTTGAAGGGACAGCACGAGAGACCCAGTACTTC. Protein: CSVEGTARETQYF. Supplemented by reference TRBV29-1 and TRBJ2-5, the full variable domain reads SAVISQKPSRDICQRGTSLTIQCQVDSQVTMMFWYRQQPGQSLTLIATANQGSEATYESGFVIDKFPISRPNLTFSTLTVSNMSPEDSSIYLCSVEGTARETQYFGPGTRLLVL.

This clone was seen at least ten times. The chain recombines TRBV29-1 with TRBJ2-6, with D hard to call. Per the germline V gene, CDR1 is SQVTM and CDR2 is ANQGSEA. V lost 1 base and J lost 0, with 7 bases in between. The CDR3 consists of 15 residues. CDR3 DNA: TGCAGCGTTGAAGTTCAGAACTCTGGGGCCAACGTCCTGACTTTC. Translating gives CSVEVQNSGANVLTF.

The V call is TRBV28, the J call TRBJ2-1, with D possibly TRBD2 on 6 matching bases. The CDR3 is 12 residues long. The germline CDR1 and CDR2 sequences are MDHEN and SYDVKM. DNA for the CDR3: TGTGCAGCGGGTAAAGGTGCAGGTGAGCAGTTCTTC. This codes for CAAGKGAGEQFF.

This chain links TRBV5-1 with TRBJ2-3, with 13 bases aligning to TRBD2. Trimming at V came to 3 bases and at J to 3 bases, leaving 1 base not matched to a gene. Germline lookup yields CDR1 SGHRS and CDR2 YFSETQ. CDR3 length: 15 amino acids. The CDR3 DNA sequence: TGCGCCAGCAGCTCGGGACTAGCGGGAACAGATACGCAGTATTTT. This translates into CASSSGLAGTDTQYF.

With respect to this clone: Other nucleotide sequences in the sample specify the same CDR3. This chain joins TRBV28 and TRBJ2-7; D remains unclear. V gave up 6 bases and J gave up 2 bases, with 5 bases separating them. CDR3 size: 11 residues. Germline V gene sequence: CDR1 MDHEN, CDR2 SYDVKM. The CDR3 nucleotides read TGTGCCAGCAGCTCTACCTACGAGCAGTACTTC. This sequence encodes CASSSTYEQYF.

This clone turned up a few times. The CDR3 spells CASSPDRANYGYTF. CDR3 sequence (DNA): TGTGCCAGCAGCCCGGACAGGGCCAACTATGGCTACACCTTC. The J gene is TRBJ1-2, the V gene TRBV5-6; the match to TRBD1 covers 8 bases. The germline V gene encodes CDR1 SGHDT and CDR2 YYEEEE. CDR3 length: 14 residues. Trimming removed 4 bases from V and 2 bases from J; junction bases left unmatched: 4.

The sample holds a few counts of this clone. CDR3 region: CASSQETGLKNEQYF. Written as DNA, the CDR3 is TGCGCCAGCAGCCAAGAGACAGGGTTAAAGAACGAGCAGTACTTC. J is TRBJ2-7 and V is TRBV4-3, with 7 bases fitting TRBD1. Germline V gene lookup returns CDR1 LGHNA and CDR2 YSLEER. The CDR3 has 15 residues. With V trimmed by 0 bases and J by 5 bases, 7 bases remained unmatched.

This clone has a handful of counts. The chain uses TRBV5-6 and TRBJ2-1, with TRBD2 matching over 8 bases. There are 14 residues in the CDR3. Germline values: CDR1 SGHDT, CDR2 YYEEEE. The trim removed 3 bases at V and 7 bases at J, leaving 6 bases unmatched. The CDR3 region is CASSSSGRRNEQFF. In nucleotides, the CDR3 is TGTGCCAGCAGCTCCAGCGGGAGAAGGAATGAGCAGTTCTTC. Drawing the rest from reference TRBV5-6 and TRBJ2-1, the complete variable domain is DAGVTQSPTHLIKTRGQQVTLRCSPKSGHDTVSWYQQALGQGPQFIFQYYEEEERQRGNFPDRFSGHQFPNYSSELNVNALLLGDSALYLCASSSSGRRNEQFFGPGTRLTVL.

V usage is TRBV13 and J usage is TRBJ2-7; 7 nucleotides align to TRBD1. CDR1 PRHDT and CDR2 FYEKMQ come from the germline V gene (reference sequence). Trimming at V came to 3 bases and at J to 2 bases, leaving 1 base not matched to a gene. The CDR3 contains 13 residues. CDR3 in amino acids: CASSFGTAYEQYF. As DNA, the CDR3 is TGTGCCAGCAGCTTCGGGACAGCCTACGAGCAGTACTTC.

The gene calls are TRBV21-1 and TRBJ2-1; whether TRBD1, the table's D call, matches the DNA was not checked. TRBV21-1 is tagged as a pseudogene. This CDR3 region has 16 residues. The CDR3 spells CASSIRQGGSYNEQFF. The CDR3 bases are TGTGCCAGCAGCATCCGACAGGGGGGCTCCTACAATGAGCAGTTCTTC.

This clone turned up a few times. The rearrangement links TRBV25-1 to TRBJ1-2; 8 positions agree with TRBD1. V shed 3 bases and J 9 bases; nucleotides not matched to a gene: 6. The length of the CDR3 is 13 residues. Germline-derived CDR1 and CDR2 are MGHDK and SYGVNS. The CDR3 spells CASSDRGRRSYTF. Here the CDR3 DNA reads TGTGCCAGCAGTGACAGGGGGCGCAGAAGCTACACCTTC.

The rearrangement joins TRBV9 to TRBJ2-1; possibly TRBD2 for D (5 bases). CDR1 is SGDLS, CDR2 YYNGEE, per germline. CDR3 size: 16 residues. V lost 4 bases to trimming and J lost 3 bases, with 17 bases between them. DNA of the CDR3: TGTGCCAGCAGCCTCGGAGGAGGATCCCTCTACAATGAGCAGTTCTTC. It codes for CASSLGGGSLYNEQFF.

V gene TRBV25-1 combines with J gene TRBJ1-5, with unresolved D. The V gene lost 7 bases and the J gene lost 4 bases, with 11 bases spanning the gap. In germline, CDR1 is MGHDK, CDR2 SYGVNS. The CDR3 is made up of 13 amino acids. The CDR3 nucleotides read TGTGCCAGCATTCTTTTCGAGAATCAGCCCCAGCATTTT. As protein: CASILFENQPQHF.

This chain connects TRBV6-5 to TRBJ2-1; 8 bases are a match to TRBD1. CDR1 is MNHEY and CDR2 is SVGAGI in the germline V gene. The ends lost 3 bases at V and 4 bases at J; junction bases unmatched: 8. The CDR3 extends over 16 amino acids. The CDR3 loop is CASSYDAGTGYNEQFF. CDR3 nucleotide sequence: TGTGCCAGCAGTTATGACGCCGGGACAGGATACAATGAGCAGTTCTTC.

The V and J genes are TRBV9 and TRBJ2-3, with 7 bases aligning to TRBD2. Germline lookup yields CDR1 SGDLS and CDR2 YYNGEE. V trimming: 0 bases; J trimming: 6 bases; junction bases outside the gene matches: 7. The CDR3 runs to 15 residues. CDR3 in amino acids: CASSVASGFQDTQYF. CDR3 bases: TGTGCCAGCAGCGTAGCTAGCGGTTTCCAGGATACGCAGTATTTT. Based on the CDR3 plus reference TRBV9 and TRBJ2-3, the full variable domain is DSGVTQTPKHLITATGQRVTLRCSPRSGDLSVYWYQQSLDQGLQFLIQYYNGEERAKGNILERFSAQQFPDLHSELNLSSLELGDSALYFCASSVASGFQDTQYFGPGTRLTVL.

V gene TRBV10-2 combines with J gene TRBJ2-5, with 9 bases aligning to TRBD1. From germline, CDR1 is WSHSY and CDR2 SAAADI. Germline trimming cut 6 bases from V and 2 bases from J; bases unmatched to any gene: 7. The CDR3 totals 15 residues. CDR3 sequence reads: CASRGNRGLQETQYF. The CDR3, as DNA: TGCGCCAGCAGGGGGAACAGGGGGCTGCAAGAGACCCAGTACTTC.

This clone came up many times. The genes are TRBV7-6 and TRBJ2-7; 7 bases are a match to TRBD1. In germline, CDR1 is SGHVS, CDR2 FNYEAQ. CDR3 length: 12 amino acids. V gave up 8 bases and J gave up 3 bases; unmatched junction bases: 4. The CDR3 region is CASGQDVYEQYF. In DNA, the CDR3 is TGTGCCAGCGGACAGGACGTCTACGAGCAGTACTTC.

The CDR3 region has the DNA TGTGCCAGTAGTCCCCGGGACAGCTTGAACTATGGCTACACCTTC. Its translation is CASSPRDSLNYGYTF. The rearrangement links TRBV19 to TRBJ1-2; the match to TRBD1 covers 7 bases. V was clipped by 5 bases and J by 2 bases; unmatched bases: 8. This CDR3 is built from 15 residues. Looked up from germline, CDR1 is LNHDA and CDR2 is SQIVND (reference sequence).

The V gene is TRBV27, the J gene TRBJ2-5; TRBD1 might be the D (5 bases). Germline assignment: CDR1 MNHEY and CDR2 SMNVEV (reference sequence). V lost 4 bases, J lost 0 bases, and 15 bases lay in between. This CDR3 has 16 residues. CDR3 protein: CASSSNRLLHQETQYF. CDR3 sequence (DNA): TGTGCCAGCAGTTCCAACAGGCTCCTCCACCAAGAGACCCAGTACTTC.

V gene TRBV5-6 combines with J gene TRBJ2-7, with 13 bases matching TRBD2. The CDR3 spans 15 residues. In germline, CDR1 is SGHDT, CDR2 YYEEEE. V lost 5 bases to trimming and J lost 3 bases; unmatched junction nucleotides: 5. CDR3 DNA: TGTGCCAGCAGTTTCGGACTAGCGGGGGACTACGAGCAGTACTTC. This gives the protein CASSFGLAGDYEQYF.

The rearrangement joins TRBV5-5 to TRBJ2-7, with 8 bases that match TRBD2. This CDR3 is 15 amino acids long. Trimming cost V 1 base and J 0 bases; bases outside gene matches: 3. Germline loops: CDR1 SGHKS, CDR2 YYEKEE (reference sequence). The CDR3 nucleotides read TGTGCCAGCAGCTTGTTACTAGCGGACTCCTACGAGCAGTACTTC. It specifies CASSLLLADSYEQYF.

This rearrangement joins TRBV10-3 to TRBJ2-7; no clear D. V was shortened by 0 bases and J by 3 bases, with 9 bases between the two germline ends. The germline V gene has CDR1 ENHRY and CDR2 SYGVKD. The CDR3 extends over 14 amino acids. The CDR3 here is CAISESPTHYEQYF. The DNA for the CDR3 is TGTGCCATCAGTGAGTCCCCGACTCACTACGAGCAGTACTTC.

CDR3 in amino acids: CASSLPTGSTEAFF. DNA of the CDR3: TGTGCCAGCAGCTTACCAACAGGGAGTACTGAAGCTTTCTTT. The gene calls are TRBV11-2 and TRBJ1-1; possible D gene TRBD1, 6 bases. Germline V gene data show CDR1 as SGHAT and CDR2 as FQNNGV. This CDR3 contains 14 residues. V shed 2 bases and J shed 5 bases, with 12 bases lying between them.